Listed here are 12 T cell receptor beta chains from one sample, sequenced in a study of identical twins. TCRdb re-called the 5' RACE reads through MiXCR, storing one row per CDR3 protein. The repertoire holds about 220,000 distinct CDR3 sequences, with around 6.9% as singletons. The same specimen was also included in a second study, on yellow fever vaccine responses in identical twins.

The material sequenced was memory (CD45RO+) T cells sorted from blood. Receptor source: a young woman in good health.

The chain combines TRBV7-2 with TRBJ2-3; 9 nucleotides match TRBD1. The CDR3 runs to 15 residues. Germline V gene data show CDR1 as SGHTA and CDR2 as FQGNSA. After removal of 2 bases from V and 4 bases from J, the junction contained 4 bases not matched to a gene. The DNA for the CDR3 is TGTGCCAGCAGCTTACGGTGGGACAGGGCAGATACGCAGTATTTT. This sequence encodes CASSLRWDRADTQYF. Full variable domain (rest looked up from reference TRBV7-2 and TRBJ2-3): GAGVSQSPSNKVTEKGKDVELRCDPISGHTALYWYRQSLGQGLEFLIYFQGNSAPDKSGLPSDRFSAERTGGSVSTLTIQRTQQEDSAVYLCASSLRWDRADTQYFGPGTRLTVL.

This clonotype appeared many times. CDR3 sequence reads: CATSRGTTYNEQFF. CDR3 coding DNA: TGTGCCACCAGCAGAGGGACAACCTACAATGAGCAGTTCTTC. This chain joins TRBV15 and TRBJ2-1; D may be TRBD1 (5 bases). The V end was cut by 1 base, the J end by 2 bases, with 6 bases between. CDR1 is LNHNV, CDR2 YYDKDF, per germline (reference sequence). The CDR3 sequence is 14 residues long.

The V and J genes are TRBV28 and TRBJ2-3, with 9 bases that match TRBD1. The CDR3 runs 18 residues. Trimming at V came to 4 bases and at J to 0 bases, leaving 11 bases not matched to a gene. Germline V gives CDR1 MDHEN, CDR2 SYDVKM. CDR3 bases: TGTGCCAGCAGTTACCAAAGACAGGGGGGGAGTAGCACAGATACGCAGTATTTT. This translates into CASSYQRQGGSSTDTQYF. Drawing the rest from reference TRBV28 and TRBJ2-3, the complete variable domain is DVKVTQSSRYLVKRTGEKVFLECVQDMDHENMFWYRQDPGLGLRLIYFSYDVKMKEKGDIPEGYSVSREKKERFSLILESASTNQTSMYLCASSYQRQGGSSTDTQYFGPGTRLTVL.

The CDR3 DNA reads as TGTGCCAGCAGTTTAGTGGGGACAGAATACTACGAGCAGTACTTC. Protein product: CASSLVGTEYYEQYF. The chain is built from TRBV27 and TRBJ2-7; 7 nucleotides agree with TRBD1. Germline values: CDR1 MNHEY, CDR2 SMNVEV (reference sequence). This CDR3 is 15 amino acids long. V lost 2 bases, J lost 3 bases, and 7 bases stayed unmatched.

In this sample, this clonotype turned up many times. The chain is built from TRBV6-4 and TRBJ2-3, with 7 bases aligning to TRBD2. Germline trimming cut 4 bases from V and 1 base from J; bases unmatched to any gene: 5. CDR1 is MRHNA, CDR2 SNTAGT, per germline. CDR3 length equals 15 residues. The CDR3 loop reads CASSGTSGGTDTQYF. CDR3 bases: TGTGCCAGCAGTGGAACAAGCGGGGGCACAGATACGCAGTATTTT.

This clonotype has a handful of counts. The gene calls are TRBV6-1 and TRBJ2-7; no clear D gene. The V gene's germline CDR1 is MNHNS and CDR2 SASEGT. This CDR3 is 13 amino acids long. The V and J ends lost 0 bases and 4 bases respectively, with 7 bases between them. The chain's CDR3 is CASSEATEYEQYF. For the CDR3, the DNA is TGTGCCAGCAGTGAAGCGACGGAATACGAGCAGTACTTC.

This clonotype was found a few times. The chain recombines TRBV12-3 or TRBV12-4 with TRBJ2-1, with TRBD2 matching over 15 bases. V lost 3 bases and J lost 3; bases outside the gene matches: 3. CDR3 length: 17 residues. CDR3 bases: TGTGCCAGCAGTTTCAGGACTAGCGGGAGGGTCTACAATGAGCAGTTCTTC. Translation: CASSFRTSGRVYNEQFF.

Many counts were recorded for this clonotype. This rearrangement joins TRBV10-3 to TRBJ2-3, with D unresolved. The germline V and J ends were trimmed by 5 bases and 1 base, with 13 bases remaining between them. The CDR3 has 15 amino acids. Germline V lookup: CDR1 ENHRY, CDR2 SYGVKD. CDR3: CAISLLTPGTDTQYF. As DNA, the CDR3 is TGTGCCATCAGTTTACTGACTCCAGGCACAGATACGCAGTATTTT.

This clonotype has only a few counts. The chain has TRBV29-1 and TRBJ2-1; D unclear. The germline V and J ends were trimmed by 5 bases and 0 bases, with 11 bases remaining between them. CDR3 length equals 14 residues. CDR1 is SQVTM, CDR2 ANQGSEA, per germline. The CDR3 DNA reads TGCAGCGTTTCCCCCCTGAGCTCCTACAATGAGCAGTTCTTC. Its protein is CSVSPLSSYNEQFF.

The chain links TRBV7-2 to TRBJ2-5; tentative D call: TRBD2 (5 bases). The CDR3 consists of 13 residues. Trimming cost V 5 bases and J 5 bases, with 12 bases left between them. Germline V gives CDR1 SGHTA, CDR2 FQGNSA. The CDR3 region has the DNA TGTGCCAGCAGCCCCGGACGAGGGGAGACCCAGTACTTC. Its translation: CASSPGRGETQYF.

The V and J genes are TRBV14 and TRBJ1-4; maybe TRBD1 (5 bases). Germline CDR1 SGHDN, CDR2 FVKESK. This CDR3 spans 12 amino acids. Between the trimmed V and J ends, which lost 0 bases and 12 bases, there was a span of 8 bases. DNA for the CDR3: TGTGCCAGCAGCCAAGATGGGGGGGAACTGTTTTTT. Its protein is CASSQDGGELFF.

Turning to this clonotype: At one end, the junction sequence differs from germline, possibly due to a read error. The chain links TRBV2 to TRBJ2-1; 7 bases are shared with TRBD2. The V gene's germline CDR1 is SNHLY and CDR2 FYNNEI. The CDR3 extends over 15 amino acids. DNA of the CDR3: TGTGCCAGCAGGGAAGGACTAGAGCCCTACAATGAGCAGTTCTTC. Translated: CASREGLEPYNEQFF.